This section outlines one T cell receptor (beta chain) sequence together with its context. The sample belongs to a study of shared clonotypes between healthy human individuals. Assay: immunoSEQ multiplex PCR; the TCRdb copy retains only in-frame clones and omits some. Of about 640,000 clones in the sample, 55% to 75% were seen once. CDR1 and CDR2 (germline): SGHRS, YFSETQ. V was trimmed by 0 bases and J by 2 bases, leaving 8 bases between them. The CDR3 is made up of 14 amino acids. The TCR comes from a woman between 25 and 40 years old in good health. Sequenced sample: memory CD4+ T cells sorted from blood. Stated subset: CD45RA-negative fraction. J is TRBJ1-1 and V is TRBV5-1; the D is unclear. The CDR3 loop is CASSLVQPNTEAFF. CDR3 DNA sequence: TGCGCCAGCAGCTTGGTGCAGCCTAACACTGAAGCTTTCTTT. Filled out from reference TRBV5-1 and TRBJ1-1, the complete variable domain reads KAGVTQTPRYLIKTRGQQVTLSCSPISGHRSVSWYQQTPGQGLQFLFEYFSETQRNKGNFPGRFSGRQFSNSRSEMNVSTLELGDSALYLCASSLVQPNTEAFFGQGTRLTVV.